Shown below are 11 T cell receptor beta chains from a single sample sequenced in a study of shared clonotypes between healthy human individuals. Produced via immunoSEQ multiplex PCR; TCRdb's table is partial and in-frame only. The data hold 1.4 million to 1.5 million clones, with roughly 96% observed a single time. The material sequenced was naive CD4+ T cells sorted from blood. Subset indicated: CD45RA+ positively selected. The receptors were gathered from a man aged 25-45 years in good health.

The table lists this clone with a count of one. CDR3 amino acids: CAISDKVEVEQYF. The CDR3 DNA is TGTGCCATCAGTGATAAAGTGGAGGTCGAGCAGTACTTC. This chain connects TRBV10-3 to TRBJ2-7; perhaps TRBD2 as D (5 bases). Deletions cut 3 bases from V and 6 bases from J, with 12 bases between. Germline CDR1 is ENHRY and CDR2 is SYGVKD. The CDR3 is made up of 13 amino acids.

This chain uses TRBV5-1 with TRBJ2-7; the D gene could be TRBD1 or TRBD2 (6 bases each). The CDR3 sequence is 14 residues long. The V end was cut by 1 base, the J end by 2 bases, with 10 bases between. Germline CDR1 is SGHRS and CDR2 is YFSETQ. The CDR3 DNA is TGCGCCAGCAGCTTGCGCGGGGACACCTACGAGCAGTACTTC. It encodes CASSLRGDTYEQYF. Supplemented by reference TRBV5-1 and TRBJ2-7, the full variable domain reads KAGVTQTPRYLIKTRGQQVTLSCSPISGHRSVSWYQQTPGQGLQFLFEYFSETQRNKGNFPGRFSGRQFSNSRSEMNVSTLELGDSALYLCASSLRGDTYEQYFGPGTRLTVT.

The CDR3 nucleotides read TGTGCCAGTAGTATCGGGCGCCGGGTTGAGCAGTTCTTC. Protein product: CASSIGRRVEQFF. The chain combines TRBV19 with TRBJ2-1; D is unclear. V lost 3 bases and J 9 bases, leaving 12 bases between the germline ends. The length of the CDR3 is 13 residues. The germline V gene encodes CDR1 LNHDA and CDR2 SQIVND (reference sequence).

V and J are TRBV10-3 and TRBJ2-1; TRBD2 is a possible D gene (6 bases). V gave up 0 bases and J gave up 5 bases, with 11 bases separating them. This CDR3 region has 15 residues. The germline CDR1 and CDR2 sequences are ENHRY and SYGVKD. In DNA, the CDR3 is TGTGCCATCAGTGAGTCTCCGGGACTCAACAATGAGCAGTTCTTC. Its translation: CAISESPGLNNEQFF.

This chain uses TRBV7-8 with TRBJ2-2; 7 bases are shared with TRBD1. Germline V gene lookup returns CDR1 SGHVS and CDR2 FQNEAQ. CDR3 length: 15 amino acids. V lost 3 bases, J lost 5 bases, and 6 bases stayed unmatched. CDR3 in amino acids: CASSLTGTGTGELFF. The CDR3 DNA reads as TGTGCCAGCAGCTTGACAGGGACGGGAACCGGGGAGCTGTTTTTT.

The genes are TRBV27 and TRBJ1-5; the D gene is possibly TRBD1 (5 bases). CDR3 size: 13 residues. CDR1 and CDR2 from the germline V gene are MNHEY and SMNVEV (reference sequence). V lost 6 bases to trimming and J lost 9 bases, with 15 bases between them. In DNA form, the CDR3 reads TGTGCCAGCAGCCCCCGGGGGGATGGGCCCCAGCATTTT. Its protein product is CASSPRGDGPQHF.

This clone was seen a single time. The J gene is TRBJ2-2, the V gene TRBV7-2; D gene ambiguous. This CDR3 contains 14 residues. Germline loops: CDR1 SGHTA, CDR2 FQGNSA. The V end was cut by 7 bases, the J end by 8 bases, with 17 bases between. DNA for the CDR3: TGTGCCAGCAAAAGAAGCCCCTTAAGAGGGGAGCTGTTTTTT. This codes for CASKRSPLRGELFF.

V gene TRBV5-1 combines with J gene TRBJ2-7, with TRBD2 matching 8 bases. V lost 2 bases and J lost 6; bases outside the gene matches: 10. Germline V lookup: CDR1 SGHRS, CDR2 YFSETQ. This CDR3 region has 15 residues. CDR3 nucleotide sequence: TGCGCCAGCAGCTTATCTTTACTAGCGGTGCCCGAGCAGTACTTC. This sequence encodes CASSLSLLAVPEQYF.

This clone was seen only a few times. The chain employs TRBV6-5 and TRBJ2-3, with TRBD2 matching over 7 bases. This CDR3 is built from 13 residues. The junction had 5 bases not matched to a gene; V was cut back by 6 bases and J by 5 bases. The germline V gene encodes CDR1 MNHEY and CDR2 SVGAGI. The CDR3 coding sequence is TGTGCCAGCAGGGCGGGAGCTGAAGATACGCAGTATTTT. The encoded protein is CASRAGAEDTQYF.

Turning to this clone: Other DNA sequences of this sample code for an identical CDR3. CDR3 sequence: CASSLGGDQPQHF. As DNA, the CDR3 is TGCGCCAGCAGCTTAGGGGGGGATCAGCCCCAGCATTTT. The chain carries TRBV5-1 and TRBJ1-5, with D possibly TRBD1 on 6 matching bases. V lost 2 bases to trimming and J lost 5 bases, with 8 bases between them. The CDR3 contains 13 residues. CDR1 SGHRS and CDR2 YFSETQ come from the germline V gene.

The table lists this clone with a count of one. The V gene is TRBV2, the J gene TRBJ2-1; TRBD2 agrees at 11 bases. This CDR3 is 15 amino acids long. V gave up 4 bases and J gave up 8 bases; unmatched junction bases: 7. Germline-derived CDR1 and CDR2 are SNHLY and FYNNEI. The CDR3 protein is CASSAIAGGTDEQFF. Here the CDR3 DNA reads TGTGCCAGCAGTGCAATAGCGGGAGGGACCGATGAGCAGTTCTTC. Supplemented by reference TRBV2 and TRBJ2-1, the full variable domain reads EPEVTQTPSHQVTQMGQEVILRCVPISNHLYFYWYRQILGQKVEFLVSFYNNEISEKSEIFDDQFSVERPDGSNFTLKIRSTKLEDSAMYFCASSAIAGGTDEQFFGPGTRLTVL.